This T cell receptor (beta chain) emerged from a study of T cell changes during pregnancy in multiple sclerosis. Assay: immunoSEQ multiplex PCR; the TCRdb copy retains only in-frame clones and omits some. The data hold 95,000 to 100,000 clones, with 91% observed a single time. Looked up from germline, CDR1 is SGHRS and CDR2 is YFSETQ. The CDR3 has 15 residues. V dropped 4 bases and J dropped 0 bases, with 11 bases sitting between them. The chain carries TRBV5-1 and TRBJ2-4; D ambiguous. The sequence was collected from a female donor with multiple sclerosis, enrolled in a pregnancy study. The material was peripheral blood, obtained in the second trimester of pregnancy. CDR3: CASSVQSRAKNIQYF. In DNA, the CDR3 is TGCGCCAGCAGCGTCCAGTCAAGAGCCAAAAACATTCAGTACTTC.